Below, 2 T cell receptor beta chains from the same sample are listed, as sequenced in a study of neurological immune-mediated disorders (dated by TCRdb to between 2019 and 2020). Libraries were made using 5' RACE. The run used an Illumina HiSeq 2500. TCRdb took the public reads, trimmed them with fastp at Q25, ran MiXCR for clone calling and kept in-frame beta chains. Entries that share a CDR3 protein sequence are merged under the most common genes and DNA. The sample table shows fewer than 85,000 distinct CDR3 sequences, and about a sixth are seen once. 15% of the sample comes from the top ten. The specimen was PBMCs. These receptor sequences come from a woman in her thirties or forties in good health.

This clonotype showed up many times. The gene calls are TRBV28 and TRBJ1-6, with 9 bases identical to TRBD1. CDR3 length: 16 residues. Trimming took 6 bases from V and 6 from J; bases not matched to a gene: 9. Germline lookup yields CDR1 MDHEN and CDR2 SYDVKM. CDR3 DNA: TGTGCCAGCAGCGAAGGTGGGACAGGGCCTAATTCACCCCTCCACTTT. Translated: CASSEGGTGPNSPLHF.

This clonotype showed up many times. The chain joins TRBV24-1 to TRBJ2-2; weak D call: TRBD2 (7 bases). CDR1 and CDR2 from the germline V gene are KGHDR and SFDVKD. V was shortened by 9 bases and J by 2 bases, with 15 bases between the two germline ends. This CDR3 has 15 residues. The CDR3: CATGGGLPNTGELFF. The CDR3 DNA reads TGTGCCACCGGGGGGGGGCTGCCAAACACCGGGGAGCTGTTTTTT.